Given below is one T cell receptor (beta chain) in context. The CDR3 has 14 residues. Germline V CDR1 and CDR2: SGHRS, YFSETQ. The V gene end was trimmed by 0 bases and the J gene end by 10 bases; junction bases not matched to a gene: 2. The record originates from a study of cytomegalovirus exposure and HLA in healthy donors. A multiplex PCR was run with 60 Vbeta primers and 13 Jbeta primers. Assay used: immunoSEQ multiplex PCR; TCRdb lists only in-frame clones, some missing. The sample holds about 120,000 clones; 70% to 80% are singletons and the top ten take 2% to 2.5%. This clonotype was obtained from a human donor in good health. V usage is TRBV5-1 and J usage is TRBJ2-1, with TRBD2 matching over 12 bases. The sequenced sample was PBMCs. The DNA for the CDR3 is TGCGCCAGCAGCTTGGAACTAGCGGGAGGCGAGCAGTTCTTC. It is translated as CASSLELAGGEQFF.